Shown below are 30 T cell receptor beta chains from a single sample sequenced in a study of beta chain features in type 1 diabetes (dated by TCRdb to 2016 to 2019). Libraries were prepared through the immunoSEQ multiplex PCR assay. The entire isolated RNA was reverse transcribed using the High Capacity cDNA Reverse Transcription Kit, and thus expressed TCRB transcripts were sequenced. TCRdb took over this immuneACCESS table, retaining in-frame rearrangements with V and J assigned. Such tables are incomplete; in checked studies, under half of the missing clones stem from an unresolved V gene, and the remainder is unexplained. A total of about 200,000 clones appear in this sample, about 11% of them only once. In total, the top ten clones hold over 1% of the sample. Sequencing was carried out using central memory CD4+ T cells from blood. The receptors come from a man younger than 30 in good health.

The chain recombines TRBV19 with TRBJ2-3, with D hard to call. This CDR3 spans 14 amino acids. The V gene lost 1 base and the J gene lost 4 bases, with 9 bases spanning the gap. CDR1 LNHDA and CDR2 SQIVND come from the germline V gene (reference sequence). Written as DNA, the CDR3 is TGTGCCAGTAGTATAGGGCCAAGTTCAGATACGCAGTATTTT. Its protein is CASSIGPSSDTQYF.

With regard to this clone: Germline is not matched at one junction end, which may reflect a read error. V is TRBV4-2 and J is TRBJ2-3; 7 nucleotides align to TRBD1. Germline V gene data show CDR1 as LGHNA and CDR2 as YNFKEQ. The CDR3 loop spans 16 amino acids. The CDR3 nucleotides read TGTGCCAGCAGCCCCCTGACCTTAGGGGGCACCGATACGCAGTATTTT. It encodes CASSPLTLGGTDTQYF.

This clone was detected only a few times. The chain employs TRBV19 and TRBJ2-7, with unresolved D. V lost 2 bases and J lost 0, with 8 bases in between. The germline V gene encodes CDR1 LNHDA and CDR2 SQIVND (reference sequence). The CDR3 sequence is 14 residues long. The CDR3 spells CASSIWAGSYEQYF. As DNA, the CDR3 is TGTGCCAGTAGTATATGGGCAGGCTCCTACGAGCAGTACTTC.

This clone was picked up many times. The V call is TRBV7-9, the J call TRBJ2-3, with D perhaps being TRBD1 or TRBD2 (5 bases each). V was shortened by 3 bases and J by 6 bases, with 10 bases between the two germline ends. Looked up from germline, CDR1 is SEHNR and CDR2 is FQNEAQ (reference sequence). This CDR3 region has 13 residues. CDR3 amino acids: CASSFREGDTQYF. Here the CDR3 DNA reads TGTGCCAGCAGCTTCCGAGAGGGGGATACGCAGTATTTT.

This clone was seen a few times. Other nucleotide sequences from this sample produce the same CDR3. V gene TRBV6-5 combines with J gene TRBJ2-3; no definite D call. CDR1 and CDR2 from the germline V gene are MNHEY and SVGAGI. Trimming shortened V by 2 bases and J by 1 base, and 4 bases separated the two germline ends. There are 13 residues in the CDR3. The CDR3 here is CASSYPGTDTQYF. Here the CDR3 DNA reads TGTGCCAGCAGTTACCCCGGCACAGATACGCAGTATTTT.

The chain is built from TRBV7-2 and TRBJ2-7; 8 nucleotides align to TRBD1. Germline V gene data show CDR1 as SGHTA and CDR2 as FQGNSA. The CDR3 extends over 15 amino acids. V lost 5 bases, J lost 2 bases, and 8 bases stayed unmatched. In DNA, the CDR3 is TGTGCCAGCAGCGTCCGGACAGGGTCGACCTACGAGCAGTACTTC. It codes for CASSVRTGSTYEQYF.

In this sample, this clone turned up a few times. A read error may explain this, as a much larger clone is one base away. The J gene is TRBJ2-3, the V gene TRBV7-3; D gene ambiguous. The CDR3 is 14 residues long. Trimming took 0 bases from V and 0 from J, leaving 4 bases between them. Germline-derived CDR1 and CDR2 are SGHTA and FQGTGA. The CDR3 region is CASSLTRSTDTQYF. The CDR3 DNA reads TGTGCCAGCAGCTTAACCCGAAGCACAGATACGCAGTATTTT.

This clone has a handful of counts. The V gene is TRBV7-3, the J gene TRBJ2-5, with D perhaps TRBD1 or TRBD2 (5 bases each). The CDR3 loop spans 15 amino acids. Germline V CDR1 and CDR2: SGHTA, FQGTGA. Trimming shortened V by 0 bases and J by 1 base, and 9 bases separated the two germline ends. CDR3 amino acids: CASSLTGRFQETQYF. Written as DNA, the CDR3 is TGTGCCAGCAGCTTAACGGGACGGTTCCAAGAGACCCAGTACTTC.

The chain has TRBV6-4 and TRBJ2-7, with no clear D. V shed 3 bases and J shed 5 bases, with 8 bases lying between them. Per germline, CDR1 MRHNA and CDR2 SNTAGT. This CDR3 region has 12 residues. Here the CDR3 reads CASSEEINEQYF. The DNA for the CDR3 is TGTGCCAGCAGTGAGGAAATCAACGAGCAGTACTTC.

This clone was detected many times. This chain uses TRBV18 with TRBJ2-1; tentatively, D is TRBD1 (5 bases). The CDR3 runs 16 residues. Germline CDR1 KGHSH, CDR2 LQKENI. The V and J ends lost 2 bases and 13 bases respectively, with 24 bases between them. CDR3 sequence (DNA): TGTGCCAGCTCACCATTATTGGACAAGGTAGGAGATCGACAGTTCTTC. Encoded protein: CASSPLLDKVGDRQFF.

This clone was counted a few times. This chain links TRBV30 with TRBJ2-5; 8 nucleotides match TRBD1. The DNA end lines up better with TRBJ2-7; the J call may be wrong. The CDR3 covers 15 residues. The germline gives CDR1 GTSNPN, CDR2 SVGIG (reference sequence). As DNA, the CDR3 is TGTGCCTGGAGTCCAAGGAGGACAGGGAAATACGAGCAGTACTTC. Encoded protein: CAWSPRRTGKYEQYF.

With respect to this clone: One end of the junction fails to match germline, which may point to a read error. The genes are TRBV7-7 and TRBJ2-2; D not certain. The CDR3 contains 14 residues. Per the germline V gene, CDR1 is SSHAT and CDR2 is FNYEAQ (reference sequence). The CDR3 sequence is CASSHGWNTGELFF. The CDR3 DNA reads as TGTGCTAGCAGCCACGGATGGAACACCGGGGAGCTGTTTTTT.

This clone has ten or more counts. CDR3 in DNA: TGCAGCGTTTTCAGAGGGCTGGAGGACGAGCAGTACTTC. It yields the protein CSVFRGLEDEQYF. V and J are TRBV29-1 and TRBJ2-7, with a possible D match to TRBD2 (5 bases). The germline gives CDR1 SQVTM, CDR2 ANQGSEA. The CDR3 is 13 residues long. V was cut by 5 bases and J by 5 bases, with 16 bases left in between.

This clone occurred a few times. This chain connects TRBV5-1 to TRBJ2-1; 9 positions match TRBD2. Trimming at V came to 4 bases and at J to 8 bases, leaving 10 bases not matched to a gene. There are 15 residues in the CDR3. The germline gives CDR1 SGHRS, CDR2 YFSETQ. The CDR3 coding sequence is TGCGCCAGCAGCCCAAATAGCGGGAGTGGCCATGAGCAGTTCTTC. This translates into CASSPNSGSGHEQFF.

The gene calls are TRBV12-5 and TRBJ2-6, with D unresolved. Germline CDR1 reads LGHNT; CDR2 reads FRNRAP. V shed 6 bases and J shed 4 bases, with 7 bases lying between them. This CDR3 has 13 residues. The CDR3 DNA is TGTGCTAGTGGCTCCCCCGGGGCCAACGTCCTGACTTTC. It yields the protein CASGSPGANVLTF.

V usage is TRBV9 and J usage is TRBJ2-7, with a weak D call TRBD2 (5 bases). The CDR3 spans 14 residues. Trimming removed 4 bases at V and 5 bases at J, with 16 bases between. CDR1 is SGDLS, CDR2 YYNGEE, per germline. CDR3 amino acids: CASSNGLTSNEQYF. In DNA form, the CDR3 reads TGTGCCAGCAGCAATGGACTCACGTCCAACGAGCAGTACTTC.

The V and J genes are TRBV25-1 and TRBJ2-7, with a possible D match to TRBD2 (5 bases). The CDR3 is 15 residues long. V lost 3 bases and J 5 bases, leaving 17 bases between the germline ends. Germline CDR1 reads MGHDK; CDR2 reads SYGVNS. CDR3: CASSDPRTPRDEQYF. As DNA, the CDR3 is TGTGCCAGCAGTGACCCCCGGACTCCTCGAGACGAGCAGTACTTC.

The chain couples TRBV4-2 to TRBJ2-4; the match to TRBD2 covers 11 bases. Germline CDR1 and CDR2: LGHNA and YNFKEQ. The CDR3 is 18 residues long. J gave up 2 bases and V 0 bases, and 6 bases lay outside the gene matches. Here the CDR3 reads CASSQDPTSGDTKNIQYF. Here the CDR3 DNA reads TGTGCCAGCAGCCAAGACCCGACTAGCGGGGATACCAAAAACATTCAGTACTTC.

This clone showed up just a few times. This chain uses TRBV18 with TRBJ2-1, with D possibly being TRBD1 (6 bases). CDR1 KGHSH and CDR2 LQKENI come from the germline V gene. The CDR3 is 13 amino acids. Between the trimmed V and J ends, which lost 6 bases and 5 bases, there was a span of 11 bases. Here the CDR3 reads CASSLDSHNEQFF. The CDR3 nucleotides are TGTGCCAGCTCGCTGGACAGTCACAATGAGCAGTTCTTC. The variable domain in full, completed from reference TRBV18 and TRBJ2-1, reads NAGVMQNPRHLVRRRGQEARLRCSPMKGHSHVYWYRQLPEEGLKFMVYLQKENIIDESGMPKERFSAEFPKEGPSILRIQQVVRGDSAAYFCASSLDSHNEQFFGPGTRLTVL.

The V call is TRBV27, the J call TRBJ2-7; no definite D call. The CDR3 spans 14 residues. V was pared by 6 bases and J by 3 bases, with 15 bases between. CDR1 is MNHEY, CDR2 SMNVEV, per germline (reference sequence). CDR3 protein: CASSRSGYIYEQYF. CDR3 sequence (DNA): TGTGCCAGCAGCCGGAGTGGGTACATCTACGAGCAGTACTTC.

This clone was seen repeatedly, ten times or more. J is TRBJ2-4 and V is TRBV30; D is unresolved. The CDR3 has 14 amino acids. Germline assignment: CDR1 GTSNPN and CDR2 SVGIG (reference sequence). With 2 bases removed from V and 9 bases from J, the gap between germline ends came to 17 bases. As DNA, the CDR3 is TGTGCCTGGAGTCCCCGCCGGCAGAGGAGCATTCAGTACTTC. Its translation: CAWSPRRQRSIQYF.

This clone was detected many times. The DNA for the CDR3 is TGTGCCACCTTCCTGGCTAGCGCCTCCTACAATGAGCAGTTCTTC. The encoded protein is CATFLASASYNEQFF. The chain employs TRBV2 and TRBJ2-1; D might be TRBD2 (6 bases). V dropped 10 bases and J dropped 0 bases, with 16 bases sitting between them. Germline CDR1 and CDR2: SNHLY and FYNNEI. This CDR3 has 15 amino acids.

This clone was seen at least ten times. The rearrangement joins TRBV11-2 to TRBJ2-1; TRBD1 is a possible D gene (6 bases). Germline values: CDR1 SGHAT, CDR2 FQNNGV. CDR3 length: 13 amino acids. V was shortened by 3 bases and J by 8 bases, with 11 bases between the two germline ends. The DNA of the CDR3 is TGTGCCAGCAGCTTCGCAGGGGCCCATGAGCAGTTCTTC. Its protein is CASSFAGAHEQFF.

The sample holds a few counts of this clone. The V call is TRBV10-1, the J call TRBJ2-7, with D maybe TRBD1 (6 bases). Germline-derived CDR1 and CDR2 are WNHNN and SYGVQD (reference sequence). The CDR3 is 15 amino acids. The ends were cut back, 7 bases at V and 1 base at J, with 17 bases in the middle. This CDR3 is CASKGELSHSYEQYF. CDR3 nucleotides: TGCGCCAGCAAGGGGGAGTTGTCGCATTCCTACGAGCAGTACTTC.

The chain joins TRBV28 to TRBJ1-4; D is unresolved. Between the trimmed V and J ends, which lost 5 bases and 6 bases, there was a span of 16 bases. The CDR3 is 15 residues long. Germline V CDR1 and CDR2: MDHEN, SYDVKM. The CDR3 DNA is TGTGCCAGCAGTCCGGCGGACTCGCTTGATGAAAAACTGTTTTTT. Translation gives CASSPADSLDEKLFF.

This clone has just a few counts. The V and J genes are TRBV5-8 and TRBJ2-5; D uncertain. The CDR3 sequence is 14 residues long. Germline loops: CDR1 SGHTS, CDR2 YDEGEE. V shed 1 base and J shed 3 bases, with 10 bases lying between them. The CDR3 nucleotides read TGTGCCAGCAGCTTGACGGCGTCTGAAGAGACCCAGTACTTC. Translating it yields CASSLTASEETQYF. Combining the CDR3 with reference TRBV5-8 and TRBJ2-5 gives the whole variable domain EAGVTQSPTHLIKTRGQQATLRCSPISGHTSVYWYQQALGLGLQFLLWYDEGEERNRGNFPPRFSGRQFPNYSSELNVNALELEDSALYLCASSLTASEETQYFGPGTRLLVL.

The chain has TRBV27 and TRBJ2-3; 7 bases line up with TRBD2. The J segment lost 3 bases and the V segment lost 2 bases, leaving 5 bases of the junction unmatched. The CDR3 runs 15 residues. Germline CDR1 MNHEY, CDR2 SMNVEV (reference sequence). In DNA form, the CDR3 reads TGTGCCAGCAGTTTACTAGCGGTCGGAACAGATACGCAGTATTTT. Translating it yields CASSLLAVGTDTQYF.

This clone showed up just a few times. The chain couples TRBV18 to TRBJ1-5; D is undetermined. The length of the CDR3 is 14 residues. Germline V gene sequence: CDR1 KGHSH, CDR2 LQKENI. The V end was cut by 3 bases, the J end by 2 bases, with 8 bases between. The CDR3 here is CASSPAGGNQPQHF. As DNA, the CDR3 is TGTGCCAGCTCACCGGCCGGCGGCAATCAGCCCCAGCATTTT. Full variable domain (remainder filled in from reference TRBV18 and TRBJ1-5): NAGVMQNPRHLVRRRGQEARLRCSPMKGHSHVYWYRQLPEEGLKFMVYLQKENIIDESGMPKERFSAEFPKEGPSILRIQQVVRGDSAAYFCASSPAGGNQPQHFGDGTRLSIL.

This clone was counted many times. J is TRBJ1-1 and V is TRBV10-3; D is uncertain. V lost 8 bases to trimming and J lost 8 bases, with 12 bases between them. Germline CDR1 and CDR2: ENHRY and SYGVKD. The CDR3 contains 11 residues. The CDR3 sequence: CAIGLGAEAFF. The CDR3 coding sequence is TGTGCCATCGGTCTGGGAGCCGAAGCTTTCTTT.

The V and J genes are TRBV15 and TRBJ1-5; D possibly corresponds to TRBD1 (5 bases). The germline gives CDR1 LNHNV, CDR2 YYDKDF (reference sequence). V lost 1 base and J 5 bases, leaving 12 bases between the germline ends. The CDR3 spans 15 residues. The CDR3 DNA reads as TGTGCCACCAGCAGAGGACAGAGGGAGGATCAGCCCCAGCATTTT. This encodes CATSRGQREDQPQHF.